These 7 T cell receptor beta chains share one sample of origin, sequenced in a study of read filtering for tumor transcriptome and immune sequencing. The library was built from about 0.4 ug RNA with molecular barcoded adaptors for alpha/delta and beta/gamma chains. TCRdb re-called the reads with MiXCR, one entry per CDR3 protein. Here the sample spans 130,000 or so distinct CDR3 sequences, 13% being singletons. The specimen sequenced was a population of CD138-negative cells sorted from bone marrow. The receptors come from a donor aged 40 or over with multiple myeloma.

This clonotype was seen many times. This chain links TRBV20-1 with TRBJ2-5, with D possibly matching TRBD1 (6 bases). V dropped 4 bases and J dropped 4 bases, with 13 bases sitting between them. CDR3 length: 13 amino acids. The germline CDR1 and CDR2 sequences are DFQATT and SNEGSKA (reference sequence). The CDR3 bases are TGCAGTGCTACCCGAGGGGGAAGAGAGACCCAGTACTTC. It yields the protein CSATRGGRETQYF.

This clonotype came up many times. CDR3 amino acids: CASSDLTTNSYNEQFF. In DNA, the CDR3 is TGTGCCAGCAGTGACCTTACAACGAACTCCTACAATGAGCAGTTCTTC. The chain carries TRBV25-1 and TRBJ2-1; D gene unclear. Trimming pared 3 bases from V and 0 bases from J, leaving 12 bases between. Germline CDR1 MGHDK, CDR2 SYGVNS. The CDR3 has 16 residues.

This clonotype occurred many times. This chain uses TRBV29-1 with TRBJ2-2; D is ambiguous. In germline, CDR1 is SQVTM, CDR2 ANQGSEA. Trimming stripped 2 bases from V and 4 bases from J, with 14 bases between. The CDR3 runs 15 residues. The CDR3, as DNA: TGCAGCGTTGAATTAGGAACGGACCCCACCGGGGAGCTGTTTTTT. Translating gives CSVELGTDPTGELFF.

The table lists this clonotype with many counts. The CDR3 DNA reads as TGTGCCAGCAGCCCCGGACTAGCGGGAGCGTTGTGGGAGACCCAGTACTTC. The encoded protein is CASSPGLAGALWETQYF. This sequence joins TRBV14 and TRBJ2-5, with 13 positions matching TRBD2. Losses at the gene ends were 4 bases for V and 5 bases for J; bases not matched to a gene: 10. There are 17 residues in the CDR3. The germline V gene has CDR1 SGHDN and CDR2 FVKESK.

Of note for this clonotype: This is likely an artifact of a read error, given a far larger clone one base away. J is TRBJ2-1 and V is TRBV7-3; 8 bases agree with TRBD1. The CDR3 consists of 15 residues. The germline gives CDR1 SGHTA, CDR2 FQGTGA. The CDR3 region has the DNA TGTGCCAGCGGCTTAGACAGGGGAGGCCACAATGAGCAGTTCTTC. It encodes CASGLDRGGHNEQFF.

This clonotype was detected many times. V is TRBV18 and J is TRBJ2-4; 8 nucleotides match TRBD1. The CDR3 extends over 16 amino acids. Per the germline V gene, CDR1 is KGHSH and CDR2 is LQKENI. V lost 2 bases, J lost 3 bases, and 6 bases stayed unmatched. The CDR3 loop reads CASSPSGGAGKNIQYF. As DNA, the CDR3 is TGTGCCAGCTCACCATCAGGGGGCGCAGGCAAAAACATTCAGTACTTC.

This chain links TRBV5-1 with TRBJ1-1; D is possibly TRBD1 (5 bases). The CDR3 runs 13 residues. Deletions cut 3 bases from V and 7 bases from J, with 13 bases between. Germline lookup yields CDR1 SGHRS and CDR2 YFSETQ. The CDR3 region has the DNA TGCGCCAGCAGCTCCCTCTGGGGCGATGAAGCTTTCTTT. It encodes CASSSLWGDEAFF.